This entry features one T cell receptor (beta chain) sequence. Antigen: not known. This specimen belongs to a study of response to subunit inactivated influenza vaccine. General study results and limits: It was suggested by the authors that few new T cells are recruited by each seasonal influenza vaccination.

The CDR3 length is 16 residues. Germline CDR1 DFQATT, CDR2 SNEGSKA (reference sequence). The junction had 14 bases not matched to a gene; V was cut back by 3 bases and J by 3 bases. One entry per CDR3 protein results from TCRdb running MiXCR on the RT-PCR reads. Of hundreds of thousands of distinct CDR3 sequences listed, 6.5% to 8% are singletons. The sample was PBMCs from blood, taken roughly 24 months after vaccination. The TCR originated in a man between 50 and 75 years old who received an inactivated influenza vaccine. The chain carries TRBV20-1 and TRBJ2-7; the match to TRBD2 covers 7 bases. For the CDR3, the DNA is TGCAGTGCTAGCGACGGGGGGACTATGCCTTTCTACGAGCAGTACTTC. Its translation: CSASDGGTMPFYEQYF.